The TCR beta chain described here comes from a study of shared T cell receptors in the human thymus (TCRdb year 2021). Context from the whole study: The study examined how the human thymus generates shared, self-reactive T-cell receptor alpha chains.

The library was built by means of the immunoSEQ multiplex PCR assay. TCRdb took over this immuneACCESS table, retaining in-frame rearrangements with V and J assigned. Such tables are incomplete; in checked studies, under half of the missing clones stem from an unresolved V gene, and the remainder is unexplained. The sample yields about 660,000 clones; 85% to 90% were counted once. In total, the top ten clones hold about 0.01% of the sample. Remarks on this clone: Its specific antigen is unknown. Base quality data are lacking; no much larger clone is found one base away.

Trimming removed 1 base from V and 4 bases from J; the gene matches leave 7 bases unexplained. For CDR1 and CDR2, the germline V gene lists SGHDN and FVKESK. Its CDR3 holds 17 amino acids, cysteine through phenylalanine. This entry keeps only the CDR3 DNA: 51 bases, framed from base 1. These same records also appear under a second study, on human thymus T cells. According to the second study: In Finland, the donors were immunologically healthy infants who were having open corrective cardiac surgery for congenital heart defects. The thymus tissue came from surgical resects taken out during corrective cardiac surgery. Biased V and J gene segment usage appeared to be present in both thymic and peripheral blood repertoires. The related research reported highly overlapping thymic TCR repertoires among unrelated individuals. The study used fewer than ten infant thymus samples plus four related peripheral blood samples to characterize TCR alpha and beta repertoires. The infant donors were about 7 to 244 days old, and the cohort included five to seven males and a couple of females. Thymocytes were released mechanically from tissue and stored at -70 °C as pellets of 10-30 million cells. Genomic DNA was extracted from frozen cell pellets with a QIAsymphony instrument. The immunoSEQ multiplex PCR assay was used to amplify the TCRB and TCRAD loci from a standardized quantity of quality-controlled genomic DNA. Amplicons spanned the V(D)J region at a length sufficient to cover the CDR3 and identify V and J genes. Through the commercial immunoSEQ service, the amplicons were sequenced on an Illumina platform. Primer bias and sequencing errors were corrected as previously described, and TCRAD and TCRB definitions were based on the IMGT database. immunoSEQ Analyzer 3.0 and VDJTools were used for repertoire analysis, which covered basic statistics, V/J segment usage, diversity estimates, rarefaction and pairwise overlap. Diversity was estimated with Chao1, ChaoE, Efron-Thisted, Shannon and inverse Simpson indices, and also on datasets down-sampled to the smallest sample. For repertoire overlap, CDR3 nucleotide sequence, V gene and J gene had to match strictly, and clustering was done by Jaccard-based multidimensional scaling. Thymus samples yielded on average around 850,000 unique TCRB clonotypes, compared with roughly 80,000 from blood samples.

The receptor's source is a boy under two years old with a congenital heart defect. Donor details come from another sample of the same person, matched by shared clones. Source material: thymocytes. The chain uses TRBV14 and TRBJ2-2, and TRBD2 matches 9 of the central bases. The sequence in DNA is TGTGCCAGCAGCCAAGTCGTCAAGCGGGAGGCCACCGGGGAGCTGTTTTTT. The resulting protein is CASSQVVKREATGELFF. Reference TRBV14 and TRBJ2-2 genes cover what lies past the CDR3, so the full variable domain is EAGVTQFPSHSVIEKGQTVTLRCDPISGHDNLYWYRRVMGKEIKFLLHFVKESKQDESGMPNNRFLAERTGGTYSTLKVQPAELEDSGVYFCASSQVVKREATGELFFGEGSRLTVL.